The clone carrying this T cell receptor (beta chain) was counted many times. V lost 4 bases to trimming and J lost 3 bases; unmatched junction nucleotides: 2. CDR1 is MGHRA, CDR2 YSYEKL, per germline. The CDR3 is 14 residues long. This entry comes from a study of T-cell memory formation after mild COVID-19. Each CDR3 protein is one row after TCRdb ran MiXCR on the 5' RACE reads. This sample yields some 49,000 distinct CDR3 sequences, of which 25% to 30% are seen a single time; approximately 40% belongs to the top ten. Source material: PBMCs or a T cell subset sorted from them (not recorded which). V is TRBV4-1 and J is TRBJ2-3; 9 bases agree with TRBD1. The clonotype comes from a man aged 18 to 30 who had mild COVID-19 (a few samples of this study predate the infection). Cell type and time point are not known. DNA of the CDR3: TGCGCCAGCAGCCTGGGACAGGGTACAGATACGCAGTATTTT. It encodes CASSLGQGTDTQYF.